This TCR beta chain emerged from a study of T cell responses to AZD1222 COVID-19 vaccine. TCRdb's copy holds only in-frame clones and misses some; the assay was immunoSEQ multiplex PCR. The table has 110,000 to 150,000 clones, 89% seen once. The CDR3 runs 15 residues. Trimming left V 4 bases short and J 1 base short, with 14 bases between. Germline V lookup: CDR1 SGHKS, CDR2 YYEKEE (reference sequence). Study-wide points: Among AZD1222 vaccinees, only 5 or 6 were seropositive at baseline.

A remark on this clone: The antigen is unknown.

V usage is TRBV5-5 and J usage is TRBJ2-5; TRBD1 is a possible D gene (6 bases). Sequencing was performed on peripheral blood, taken on day 0 of AZD1222 vaccination. The clonotype originates from an adult in good health. In nucleotides, the CDR3 is TGTGCCAGCAGCGTATACAGGGTCTCCCAAGAGACCCAGTACTTC. It encodes CASSVYRVSQETQYF.